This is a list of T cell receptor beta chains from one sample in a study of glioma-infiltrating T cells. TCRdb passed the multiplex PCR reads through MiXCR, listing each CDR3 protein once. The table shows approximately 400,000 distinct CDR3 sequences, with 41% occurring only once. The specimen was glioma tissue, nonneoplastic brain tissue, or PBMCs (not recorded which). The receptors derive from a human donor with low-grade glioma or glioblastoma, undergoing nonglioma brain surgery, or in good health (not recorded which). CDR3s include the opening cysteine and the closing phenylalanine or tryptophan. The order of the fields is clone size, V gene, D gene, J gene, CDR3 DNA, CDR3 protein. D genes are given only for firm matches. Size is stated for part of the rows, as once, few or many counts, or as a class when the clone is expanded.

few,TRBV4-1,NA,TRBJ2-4,TGCGCCAGCAGCCAAGCGATTGGGATGGACAAAAACATTCAGTACTTC,CASSQAIGMDKNIQYF
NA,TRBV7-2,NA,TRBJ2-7,TGTGCCAGCAGCAGCTCGAGTTTCTACGAGCAGTACTTC,CASSSSSFYEQYF
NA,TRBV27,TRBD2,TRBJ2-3,TGTGCCAGCAGTTTAGGACCCGCCGTGGGCGGGAGGTCTGCAGATACGCATTATTTT,CASSLGPAVGGRSADTHYF
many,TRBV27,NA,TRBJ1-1,TGTGCCAGCAGTTTACGCGTGTCGGGGAACACTGAAGCTTTCTTT,CASSLRVSGNTEAFF
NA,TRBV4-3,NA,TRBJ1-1,TGCGCCAGCAGCACCCGAAGGACAATCAAAGGGGGCACTGAAGCTTTCTTT,CASSTRRTIKGGTEAFF
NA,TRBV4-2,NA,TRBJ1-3,TGTGCCAGCAGCCAAGTCGAGGACACCATATATTTT,CASSQVEDTIYF
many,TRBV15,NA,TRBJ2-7,TGTGCCACCAGCAGAGACCCAGGGGACGAGCAGTACTTC,CATSRDPGDEQYF
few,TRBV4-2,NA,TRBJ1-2,TGTGCCAGCAGCCACGGGACTAACCAAGTTTATGGCTACACCTTC,CASSHGTNQVYGYTF
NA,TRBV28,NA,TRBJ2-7,TGTGCCAGCAGCTCCGGGATAACTCAGCGGGAGCAGTACTTC,CASSSGITQREQYF
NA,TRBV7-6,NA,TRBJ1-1,TGTGCCAGCAGCTTAGCTCCCGTAAAGACTGAAGCTTTCTTT,CASSLAPVKTEAFF
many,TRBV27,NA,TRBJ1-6,TGTGCCAGCAGTTTCCGTCAGGGAGGTTCACCCCTCCACTTT,CASSFRQGGSPLHF
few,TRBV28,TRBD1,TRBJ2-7,TGTGCCAGCAGCCCGACAGGGGTGGGCTACGAGCAGTACTTC,CASSPTGVGYEQYF
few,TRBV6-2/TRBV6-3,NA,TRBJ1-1,TGTGCCAGCAGATGGACAAACATGAACACTGAAGCTTTCTTT,CASRWTNMNTEAFF
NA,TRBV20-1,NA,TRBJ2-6,TGCAGTGCTAGAGGTGACAGGAAGCGGGCCAACGTCCTGACTTTC,CSARGDRKRANVLTF
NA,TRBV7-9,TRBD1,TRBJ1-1,TGTGCCAGCAGCTTACTACCAAGAGGACAGGCCCCGGGGGGAGCTTTCTTT,CASSLLPRGQAPGGAFF
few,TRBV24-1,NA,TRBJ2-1,TGTGCCACCAGTGATTCGGACACCAAAATACAGTTCTTC,CATSDSDTKIQFF
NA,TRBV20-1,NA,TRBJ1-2,TGCAGTGCTAGAGCAAAGGCAAGACCCTTAGAAGGCTACACCTTC,CSARAKARPLEGYTF
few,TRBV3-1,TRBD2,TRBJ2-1,TGTGCCAGCAGCCATGCCGGGACTAGCGTCAATGAGCAGTTCTTC,CASSHAGTSVNEQFF
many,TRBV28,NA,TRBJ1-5,TGTGCCAGCAGTCCCAGTAATCAGCCCCAGCATTTT,CASSPSNQPQHF
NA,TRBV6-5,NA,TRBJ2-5,TGTGCCAGCAGTTCCCAGGGAACCGCGACCCAGTACTTC,CASSSQGTATQYF
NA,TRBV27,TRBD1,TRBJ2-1,TGTGCCAGCAGGAGAGGACAGGGGGTGTACAATGAGCAGTTCTTC,CASRRGQGVYNEQFF
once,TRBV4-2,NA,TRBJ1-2,TGTGCCAGCCGGGAGACAACTAACTATGGCTGCACCTTC,CASRETTNYGCTF
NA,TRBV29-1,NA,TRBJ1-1,TGCAGCGTTGAAGATCTAGTAGGGGCAGGGGTATTGAACACTGAAGCTTTCTTT,CSVEDLVGAGVLNTEAFF
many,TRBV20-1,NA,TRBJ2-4,TGCAGTGCTAGAGCTACACTAGAGTCCAAAAACATTCAGTACTTC,CSARATLESKNIQYF
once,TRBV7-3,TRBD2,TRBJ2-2,TGTGCCAGCAGCTTGACTAGCGGGGCGTCCGGGGAGCTGTTTTTT,CASSLTSGASGELFF
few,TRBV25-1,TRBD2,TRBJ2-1,TGTGCCAGCAGTGAATTGAGCGGGAGACGGGCAGGTGAGCAGTTCTTC,CASSELSGRRAGEQFF
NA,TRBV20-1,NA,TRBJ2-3,TGCAGTGCTAGAGCTGGGGTTGGGACAGATACGCAGTATTTT,CSARAGVGTDTQYF
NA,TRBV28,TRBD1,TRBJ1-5,TGTGCCAGCAGTTTACGAGTCCTCAGGGGGCAGCCCCAGCATTTT,CASSLRVLRGQPQHF
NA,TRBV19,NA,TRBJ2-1,TGTGCCAGTAGTCTTTCGGCCCGGGTGGGTAATGAGCAGTTCTTC,CASSLSARVGNEQFF
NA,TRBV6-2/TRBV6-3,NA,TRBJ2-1,TGTGCCAGCAGTTATCCTCGGGTAGGGAATGAGCAGTTCTTC,CASSYPRVGNEQFF
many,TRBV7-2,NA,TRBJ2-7,TGTGCCAGCAGTCGAACAAGGACCTGGCAGTACTTC,CASSRTRTWQYF
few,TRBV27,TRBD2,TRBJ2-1,TGTGCCAGCAGTTCTGGGGGACTAGCGGCCAATGAGCAGTTCTTC,CASSSGGLAANEQFF
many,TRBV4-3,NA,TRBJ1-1,TGCGCCAGCAGCCAAGGACCAGGGGTGAACACTGAAGCTTTCTTT,CASSQGPGVNTEAFF
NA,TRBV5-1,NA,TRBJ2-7,TGCGCCAGCAGCTTATATAACCCCTACGAGCAGTACTTC,CASSLYNPYEQYF
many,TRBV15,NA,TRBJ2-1,TGTGCCACCAGCAGAGATCTGGGACCCAGTCGAGATGAGCAGTTCTTC,CATSRDLGPSRDEQFF
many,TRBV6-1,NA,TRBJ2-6,TGTGCCAGCAGACAAATTTCTGGGGCCAACGTCCTGACTTTC,CASRQISGANVLTF
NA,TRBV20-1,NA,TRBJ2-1,TGCACCCTCCTCGGGGGCTCCTACAATGAGCAGTTCTTC,CTLLGGSYNEQFF
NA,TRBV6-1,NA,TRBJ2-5,TGTGCCAGCAGTAGGAGAATCAATCAAGAGACCCAGTACTTC,CASSRRINQETQYF
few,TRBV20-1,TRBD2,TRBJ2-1,TGCAGTGCTAGAGATTTACCCCTAGCGGGAGAATATTATGAGCAGTTCTTC,CSARDLPLAGEYYEQFF
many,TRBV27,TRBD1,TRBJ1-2,TGTGCCAGCAGTAGGACGCTGGGGACAGGGTCAGGCTACACCTTC,CASSRTLGTGSGYTF
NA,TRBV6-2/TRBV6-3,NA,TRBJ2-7,TGTGCCAGAAGTTACTCTGGGAGCGGAACTTACGAGCAGTGCTTC,CARSYSGSGTYEQCF
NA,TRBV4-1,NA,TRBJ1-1,TGCGCCAGCAGCCAAATCTTACTGAACACTGAAGCTTTCTTT,CASSQILLNTEAFF
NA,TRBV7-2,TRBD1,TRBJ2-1,TGCGCCAGCAGCTACCTGGGACAGGGCTCCAATGAGCAGTTCTTC,CASSYLGQGSNEQFF
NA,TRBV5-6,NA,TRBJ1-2,TGTGCCAGCAGGCTTGGGTTGGTTCAGCGTACTTATGGCTACACCTTC,CASRLGLVQRTYGYTF
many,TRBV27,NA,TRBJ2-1,TGTGCCACCGCGAGGAACCAAGGGAATTACAATGAGCAGTTCTTC,CATARNQGNYNEQFF
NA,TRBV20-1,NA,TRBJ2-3,TGCAGTGCTAAGGGCATAGATACGCAGTATTTT,CSAKGIDTQYF
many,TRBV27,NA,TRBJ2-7,TGTGCCAGCAGACTCATGGGGTTGAGGGACGAGCAGTACTTC,CASRLMGLRDEQYF
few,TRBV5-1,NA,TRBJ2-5,TGCGCCAGCAGCATACACGGGCCCCAAGAGACCCAGTACTTC,CASSIHGPQETQYF
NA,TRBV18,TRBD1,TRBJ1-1,TGTGCCAGCTCAGCATTGGAGGGGGCGTTTATTGAAGCTTTCTTT,CASSALEGAFIEAFF
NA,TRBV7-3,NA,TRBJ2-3,TGTGCCAGCAGCCGCACAGGGTCCCCCACAGATACGCAGTATTTT,CASSRTGSPTDTQYF
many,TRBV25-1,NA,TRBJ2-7,TGTGCCAGCAGTGAAGATACAGCTATTCTCTCCTACGAGCAGTACTTC,CASSEDTAILSYEQYF
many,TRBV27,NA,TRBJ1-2,TGTGCCAGCAGTTGGCAGGTGGGGTATGGCTACACCTTC,CASSWQVGYGYTF
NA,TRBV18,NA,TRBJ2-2,TGTGCCAGCTCACCCCGGACAGCGAACACCGGGGAGCTGTTTTTT,CASSPRTANTGELFF
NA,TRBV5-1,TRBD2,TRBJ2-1,TGCGCCAGCAGCTTGGCGGCTAGCGGGAGGGCCGGCAATGAGCAGTTCTTC,CASSLAASGRAGNEQFF
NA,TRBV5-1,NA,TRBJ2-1,TGCGCCAGCAGCTTTTCCAGTCTTAATGAGCAGTTCTTC,CASSFSSLNEQFF
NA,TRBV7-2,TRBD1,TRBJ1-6,TGTGCCAGCAGTCGGGACAGGGGGCCAGAGACACCCCTCCACTTT,CASSRDRGPETPLHF
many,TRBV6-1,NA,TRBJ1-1,TGTGCCAGCAGTGAAACTCCCCTGAACACTGAAGCTTTCTTT,CASSETPLNTEAFF
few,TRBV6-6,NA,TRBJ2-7,TGTGCCATCAAGGACACCCTCTCCTACGAGCAGTACTTC,CAIKDTLSYEQYF
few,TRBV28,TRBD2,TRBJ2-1,TGTGCCAGCAGTTCGCTAGCGGGACAGAGGAACAATGAGCAGTTCTTC,CASSSLAGQRNNEQFF